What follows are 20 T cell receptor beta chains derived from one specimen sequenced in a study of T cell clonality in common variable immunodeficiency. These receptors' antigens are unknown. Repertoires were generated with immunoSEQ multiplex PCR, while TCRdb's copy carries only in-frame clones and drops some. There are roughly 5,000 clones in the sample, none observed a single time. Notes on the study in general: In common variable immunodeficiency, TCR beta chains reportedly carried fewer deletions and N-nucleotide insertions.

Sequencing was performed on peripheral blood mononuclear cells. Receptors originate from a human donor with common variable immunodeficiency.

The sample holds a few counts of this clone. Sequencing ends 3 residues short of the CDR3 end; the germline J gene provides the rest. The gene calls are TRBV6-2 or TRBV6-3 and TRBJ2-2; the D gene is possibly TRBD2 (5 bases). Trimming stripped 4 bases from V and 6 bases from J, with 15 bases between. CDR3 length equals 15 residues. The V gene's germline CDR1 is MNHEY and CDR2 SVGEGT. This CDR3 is CASSSALEPAGELFF. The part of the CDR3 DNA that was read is TGTGCCAGCAGTTCAGCACTAGAGCCCGCCGGGGAG.

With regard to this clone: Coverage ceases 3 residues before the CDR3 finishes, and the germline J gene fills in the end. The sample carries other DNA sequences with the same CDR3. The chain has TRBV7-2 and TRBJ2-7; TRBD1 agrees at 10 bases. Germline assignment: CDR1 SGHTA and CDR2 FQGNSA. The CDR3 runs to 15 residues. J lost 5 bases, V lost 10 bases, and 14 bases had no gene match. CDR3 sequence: CATSGGRTGGDEQYF. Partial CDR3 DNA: TGTGCCACCTCCGGCGGGCGGACAGGGGGAGACGAG.

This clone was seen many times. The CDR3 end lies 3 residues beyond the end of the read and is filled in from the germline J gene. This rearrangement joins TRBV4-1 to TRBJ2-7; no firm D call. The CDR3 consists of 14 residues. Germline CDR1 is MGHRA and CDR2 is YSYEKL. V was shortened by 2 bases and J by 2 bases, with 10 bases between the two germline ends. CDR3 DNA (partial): TGCGCCAGCAGCCAAAAAAGGCCCGCCTACGAG. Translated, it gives CASSQKRPAYE. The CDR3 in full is CASSQKRPAYEQYF.

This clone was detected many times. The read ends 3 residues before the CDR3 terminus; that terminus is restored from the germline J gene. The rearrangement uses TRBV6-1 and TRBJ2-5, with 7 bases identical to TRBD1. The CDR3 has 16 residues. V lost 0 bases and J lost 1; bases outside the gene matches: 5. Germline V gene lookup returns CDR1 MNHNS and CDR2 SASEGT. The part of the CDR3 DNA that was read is TGTGCCAGCAGTGAAGCAGGGGGCGCGGCCCAAGAGACC. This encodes CASSEAGGAAQET. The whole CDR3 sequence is CASSEAGGAAQETQYF.

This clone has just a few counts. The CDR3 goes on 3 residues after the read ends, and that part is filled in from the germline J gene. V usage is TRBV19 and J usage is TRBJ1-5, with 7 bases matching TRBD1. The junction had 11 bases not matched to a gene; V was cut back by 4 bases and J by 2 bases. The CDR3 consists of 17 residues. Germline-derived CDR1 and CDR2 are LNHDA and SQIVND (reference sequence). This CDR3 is CASSNILTGHGNQPQHF. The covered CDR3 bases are TGTGCCAGTAGTAATATTCTGACAGGGCACGGCAATCAGCCC.

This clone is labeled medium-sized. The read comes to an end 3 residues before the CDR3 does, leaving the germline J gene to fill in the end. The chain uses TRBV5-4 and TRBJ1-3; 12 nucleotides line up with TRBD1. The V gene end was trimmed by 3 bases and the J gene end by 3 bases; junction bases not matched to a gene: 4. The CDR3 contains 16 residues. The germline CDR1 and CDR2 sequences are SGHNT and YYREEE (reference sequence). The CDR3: CASSWGTGGLGNTIYF. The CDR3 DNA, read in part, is TGTGCCAGCAGCTGGGGGACAGGGGGCCTTGGAAACACC.

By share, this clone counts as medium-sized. Here the CDR3 reads CASSSGGAEQPQHF. The covered CDR3 bases are TGTGCCAGCAGCTCAGGGGGCGCAGAGCAGCCC. V is TRBV5-8 and J is TRBJ1-5, with 8 bases aligning to TRBD1. The DNA ends 3 residues before the CDR3 does, and the rest of the CDR3 is filled in from the germline J gene. Per germline, CDR1 SGHTS and CDR2 YDEGEE. The V segment lost 3 bases and the J segment 7 bases; nucleotides outside the gene matches: 6. The CDR3 is 14 residues long.

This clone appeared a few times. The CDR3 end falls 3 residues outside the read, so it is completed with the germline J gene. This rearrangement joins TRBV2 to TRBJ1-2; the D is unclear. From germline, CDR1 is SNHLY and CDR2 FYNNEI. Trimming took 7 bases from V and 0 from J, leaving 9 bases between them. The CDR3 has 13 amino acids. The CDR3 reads CASKDTSNYGYTF. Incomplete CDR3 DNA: TGTGCCAGCAAAGACACCTCTAACTATGGC.

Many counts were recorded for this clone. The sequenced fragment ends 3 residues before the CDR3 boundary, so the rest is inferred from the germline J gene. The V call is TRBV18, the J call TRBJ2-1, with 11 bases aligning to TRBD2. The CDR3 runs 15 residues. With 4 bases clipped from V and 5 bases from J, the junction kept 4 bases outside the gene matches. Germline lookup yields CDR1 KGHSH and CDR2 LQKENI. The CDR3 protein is CASSLGTSGNNEQFF. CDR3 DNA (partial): TGTGCCAGCTCACTTGGGACTAGCGGAAACAATGAG.

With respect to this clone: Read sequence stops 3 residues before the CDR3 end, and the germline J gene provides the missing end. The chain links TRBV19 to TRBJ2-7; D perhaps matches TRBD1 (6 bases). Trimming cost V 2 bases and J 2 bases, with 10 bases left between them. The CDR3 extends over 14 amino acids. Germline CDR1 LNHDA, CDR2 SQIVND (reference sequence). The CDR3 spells CASSITGGAYEQYF. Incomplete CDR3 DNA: TGTGCCAGTAGTATAACTGGGGGCGCCTACGAG.

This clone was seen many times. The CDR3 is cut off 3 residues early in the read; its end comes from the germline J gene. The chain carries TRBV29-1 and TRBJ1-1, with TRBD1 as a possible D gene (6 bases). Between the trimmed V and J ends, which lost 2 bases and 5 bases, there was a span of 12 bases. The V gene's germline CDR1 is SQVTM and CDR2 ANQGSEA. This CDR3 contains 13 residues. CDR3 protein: CSVERQEGTEAFF. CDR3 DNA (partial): TGCAGCGTTGAACGACAGGAAGGGACTGAA. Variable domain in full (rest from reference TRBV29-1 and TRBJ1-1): SAVISQKPSRDICQRGTSLTIQCQVDSQVTMMFWYRQQPGQSLTLIATANQGSEATYESGFVIDKFPISRPNLTFSTLTVSNMSPEDSSIYLCSVERQEGTEAFFGQGTRLTVV.

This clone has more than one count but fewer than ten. CDR3 DNA, as far as it was read: TGTGCCAGCAGCCCCCCGACAGGCCCCTACGAG. This translates into CASSPPTGPYE. The full-length CDR3 reads as CASSPPTGPYEQYF. J is TRBJ2-7 and V is TRBV5-6, with D possibly being TRBD1 (6 bases). The CDR3 extends 3 residues past the end of the read, so its final part is completed from the germline J gene. CDR3 length equals 14 residues. The ends were cut back, 4 bases at V and 2 bases at J, with 13 bases in the middle. CDR1 and CDR2 (germline): SGHDT, YYEEEE.

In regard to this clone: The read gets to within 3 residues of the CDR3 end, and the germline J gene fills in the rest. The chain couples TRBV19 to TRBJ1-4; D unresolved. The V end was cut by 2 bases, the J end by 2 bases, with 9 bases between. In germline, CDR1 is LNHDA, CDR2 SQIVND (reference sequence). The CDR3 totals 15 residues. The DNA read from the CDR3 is TGTGCCAGTAGTATATCAGGCCGGACTAATGAAAAA. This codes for CASSISGRTNEK. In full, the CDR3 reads CASSISGRTNEKLFF.

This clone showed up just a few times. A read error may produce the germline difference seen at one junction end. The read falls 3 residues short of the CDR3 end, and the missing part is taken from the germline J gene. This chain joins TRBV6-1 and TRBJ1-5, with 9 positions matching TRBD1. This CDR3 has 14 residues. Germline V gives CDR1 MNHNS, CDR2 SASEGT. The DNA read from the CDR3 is TGTGCCAGCGGTGACAGGGGGTGGAATCAGCCC. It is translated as CASGDRGWNQP. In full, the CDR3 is CASGDRGWNQPQHF.

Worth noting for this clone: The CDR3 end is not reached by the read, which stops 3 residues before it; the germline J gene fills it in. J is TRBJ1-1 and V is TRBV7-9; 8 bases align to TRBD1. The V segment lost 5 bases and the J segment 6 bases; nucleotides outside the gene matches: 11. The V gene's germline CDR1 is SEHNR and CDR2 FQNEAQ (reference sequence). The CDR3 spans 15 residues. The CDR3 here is CASSRRGQGISEAFF. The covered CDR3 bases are TGTGCCAGCAGCCGCAGGGGGCAGGGGATATCTGAA.

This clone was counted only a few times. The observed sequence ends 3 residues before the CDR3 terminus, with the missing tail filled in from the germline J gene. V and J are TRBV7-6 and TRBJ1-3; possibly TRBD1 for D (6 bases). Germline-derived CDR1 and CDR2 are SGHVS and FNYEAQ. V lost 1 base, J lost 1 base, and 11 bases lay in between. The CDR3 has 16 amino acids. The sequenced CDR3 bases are TGTGCCAGCAGCTTAGTCACAGGGTTATCTGGAAACACC. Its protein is CASSLVTGLSGNT. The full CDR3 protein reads CASSLVTGLSGNTIYF.

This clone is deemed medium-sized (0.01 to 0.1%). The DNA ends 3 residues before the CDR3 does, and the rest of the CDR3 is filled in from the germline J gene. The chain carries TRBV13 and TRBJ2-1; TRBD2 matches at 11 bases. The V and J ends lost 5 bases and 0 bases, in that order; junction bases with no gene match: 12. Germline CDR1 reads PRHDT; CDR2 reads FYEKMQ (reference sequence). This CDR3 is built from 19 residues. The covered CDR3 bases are TGTGCCAGCAGCCGCACTAGCGGGGGCCTCGCTAGCTCCTACAATGAG. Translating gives CASSRTSGGLASSYNE. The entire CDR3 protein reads CASSRTSGGLASSYNEQFF.

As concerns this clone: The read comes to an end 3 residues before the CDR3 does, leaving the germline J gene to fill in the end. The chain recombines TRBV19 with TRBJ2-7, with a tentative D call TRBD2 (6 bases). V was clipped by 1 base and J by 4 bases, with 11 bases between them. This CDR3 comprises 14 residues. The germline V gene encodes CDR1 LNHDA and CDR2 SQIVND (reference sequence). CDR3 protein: CASSIAGEQYEQYF. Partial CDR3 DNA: TGTGCCAGTAGTATAGCGGGGGAGCAGTACGAG.

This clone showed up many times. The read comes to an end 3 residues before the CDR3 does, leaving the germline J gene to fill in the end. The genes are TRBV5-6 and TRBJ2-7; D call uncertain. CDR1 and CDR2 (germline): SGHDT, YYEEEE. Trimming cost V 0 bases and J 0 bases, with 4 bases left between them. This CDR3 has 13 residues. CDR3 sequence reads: CASSLDYSYEQYF. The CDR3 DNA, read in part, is TGTGCCAGCAGCTTGGACTACTCCTACGAG.

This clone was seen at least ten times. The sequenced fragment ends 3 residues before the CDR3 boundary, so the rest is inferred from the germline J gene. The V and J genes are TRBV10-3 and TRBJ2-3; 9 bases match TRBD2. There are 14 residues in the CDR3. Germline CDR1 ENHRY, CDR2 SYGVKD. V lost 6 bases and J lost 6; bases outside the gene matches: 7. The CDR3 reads CAIRESAGGDTQYF. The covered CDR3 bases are TGTGCCATCAGGGAATCAGCGGGAGGCGATACG.